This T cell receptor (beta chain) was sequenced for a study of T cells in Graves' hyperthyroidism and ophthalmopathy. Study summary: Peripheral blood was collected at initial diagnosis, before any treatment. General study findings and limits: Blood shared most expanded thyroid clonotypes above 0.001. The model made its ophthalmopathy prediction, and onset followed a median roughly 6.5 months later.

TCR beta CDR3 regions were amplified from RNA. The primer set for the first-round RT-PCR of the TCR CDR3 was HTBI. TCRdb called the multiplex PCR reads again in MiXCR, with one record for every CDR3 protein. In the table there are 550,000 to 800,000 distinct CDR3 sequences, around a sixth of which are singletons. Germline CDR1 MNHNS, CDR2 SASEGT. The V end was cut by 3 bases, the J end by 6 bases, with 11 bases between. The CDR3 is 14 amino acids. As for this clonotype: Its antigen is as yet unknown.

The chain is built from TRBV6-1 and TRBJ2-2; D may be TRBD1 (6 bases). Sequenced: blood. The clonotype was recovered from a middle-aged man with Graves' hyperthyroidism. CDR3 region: CASSDYRDAGELFF. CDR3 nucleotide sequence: TGTGCCAGCAGTGATTACAGGGATGCCGGGGAGCTGTTTTTT.